This note documents a single TCR beta chain sequence. Germline CDR1 is SGHDN and CDR2 is FVKESK. The CDR3 sequence is 13 residues long. The V end was cut by 8 bases, the J end by 5 bases, with 10 bases between. Tregs were sorted as CD4+CD25+CD127-/low cells. Full-length variable regions came from constant-region reverse primers plus semi-nested Nested Universal Primer A PCR. MiXCR, applied by TCRdb to the 5' RACE reads, yields one record per CDR3 protein. The profile shows approximately 50,000 distinct CDR3 sequences, 26% of them singletons. The V call is TRBV14, the J call TRBJ1-6; D is possibly TRBD1 (6 bases). The sequence was obtained from a female donor with breast cancer. Input material: tumor-infiltrating Tregs sorted from the breast tumor. The CDR3 is CASRQVDNSPLHF. For the CDR3, the DNA is TGTGCCAGCCGACAGGTGGATAATTCACCCCTCCACTTT.